These 32 T cell receptor beta chains were sequenced from one sample in a study of shared T cell receptors in the human thymus. Profiled with immunoSEQ multiplex PCR; TCRdb holds only in-frame clones, not every one. There are 700,000 to 750,000 clones in the sample; 80% to 90% occur only once, and more than 0.008% lies in the top ten. The sample was also linked to a second study, of human thymus T cells.

Sequences were obtained from thymocytes. The source is a girl in the first two years of life with a congenital heart defect.

A word on this clone: One end of the junction varies from germline; a read error may be responsible. The chain links TRBV5-1 to TRBJ2-7, with D tentatively TRBD2 (5 bases). The CDR3 has 13 amino acids. Per germline, CDR1 SGHRS and CDR2 YFSETQ. DNA for the CDR3: TGCGCCAGCAGTCAGGACTTTTCCTACAAGCAGTACTTC. Residues: CASSQDFSYKQYF.

V gene TRBV15 combines with J gene TRBJ1-2; 8 nucleotides line up with TRBD1. V dropped 5 bases and J dropped 8; count of bases not matched to a gene: 13. The CDR3 totals 15 residues. Germline V lookup: CDR1 LNHNV, CDR2 YYDKDF (reference sequence). The CDR3 protein is CATSGRTGQGGGYTF. In DNA form, the CDR3 reads TGTGCCACCAGCGGACGGACAGGGCAAGGGGGGGGCTACACCTTC.

This clone has just one count. The chain uses TRBV11-3 and TRBJ2-1, with 8 bases matching TRBD2. J was trimmed by 4 bases and V by 5 bases; bases with no gene match: 13. From germline, CDR1 is SGHNT and CDR2 YENEEA. The CDR3 is 17 residues long. The CDR3, as DNA: TGTGCCAGCAGCCGCGGCCGGGAGGGGCAATCATACAATGAGCAGTTCTTC. Amino acid sequence: CASSRGREGQSYNEQFF.

The chain combines TRBV29-1 with TRBJ2-7, with D perhaps TRBD1 (6 bases). The CDR3 sequence is 13 residues long. V was clipped by 7 bases and J by 3 bases, with 16 bases between them. Per germline, CDR1 SQVTM and CDR2 ANQGSEA. The CDR3 nucleotides are TGCAGCGCTCGGGACACGCGTGGCTACGAGCAGTACTTC. Protein sequence: CSARDTRGYEQYF.

The chain is built from TRBV19 and TRBJ1-5, with D possibly matching TRBD1 (5 bases). The CDR3 consists of 14 residues. Trimming took 7 bases from V and 8 from J, leaving 18 bases between them. From germline, CDR1 is LNHDA and CDR2 SQIVND (reference sequence). The CDR3 region is CASTSSADTKPQHF. The CDR3 region has the DNA TGTGCCAGTACCTCATCGGCGGACACCAAGCCCCAGCATTTT.

This clone was seen just once. The chain joins TRBV9 to TRBJ2-1, with 8 bases lining up with TRBD2. Germline CDR1 and CDR2: SGDLS and YYNGEE. V shed 4 bases, J shed 4 bases, and the junction held 7 bases outside the gene matches. The CDR3 sequence is 15 residues long. CDR3 nucleotides: TGTGCCAGCAGCCTCCGGGGGGGCCTGTACAATGAGCAGTTCTTC. This sequence encodes CASSLRGGLYNEQFF. Filled out from reference TRBV9 and TRBJ2-1, the complete variable domain reads DSGVTQTPKHLITATGQRVTLRCSPRSGDLSVYWYQQSLDQGLQFLIQYYNGEERAKGNILERFSAQQFPDLHSELNLSSLELGDSALYFCASSLRGGLYNEQFFGPGTRLTVL.

This chain connects TRBV2 to TRBJ1-2, with 7 bases lining up with TRBD1. This CDR3 has 15 residues. Germline CDR1 is SNHLY and CDR2 is FYNNEI. The J segment lost 4 bases and the V segment lost 0 bases, leaving 5 bases of the junction unmatched. CDR3 sequence (DNA): TGTGCCAGCAGTGAAGCGTTGACAGGGACCTATGGCTACACCTTC. It encodes CASSEALTGTYGYTF.

This clone has only a few counts. This chain links TRBV27 with TRBJ1-2, with 9 bases aligning to TRBD1. V was clipped by 5 bases and J by 7 bases; unmatched bases: 2. The germline CDR1 and CDR2 sequences are MNHEY and SMNVEV (reference sequence). This CDR3 comprises 12 residues. CDR3 region: CASSGDRAGYTF. In DNA, the CDR3 is TGTGCCAGCAGTGGGGACAGGGCTGGCTACACCTTC.

CDR3 nucleotides: TGTGCCAGCTCACCCCGATCGACAGGGGGCCGAGAGACCCAGTACTTC. Protein sequence: CASSPRSTGGRETQYF. The rearrangement joins TRBV18 to TRBJ2-5; 10 nucleotides align to TRBD1. The CDR3 has 16 amino acids. V shed 3 bases and J 4 bases; nucleotides not matched to a gene: 8. Germline CDR1 is KGHSH and CDR2 is LQKENI.

The chain uses TRBV4-1 and TRBJ2-7, with 7 bases identical to TRBD1. V lost 1 base to trimming and J lost 3 bases; unmatched junction nucleotides: 6. The CDR3 has 15 amino acids. Germline V gives CDR1 MGHRA, CDR2 YSYEKL. CDR3 region: CASSQVGQDGYEQYF. The CDR3 DNA is TGCGCCAGCAGCCAAGTAGGACAGGACGGCTACGAGCAGTACTTC.

The chain combines TRBV7-9 with TRBJ2-7, with TRBD1 identical over 7 bases. V dropped 5 bases and J dropped 2; count of bases not matched to a gene: 3. This CDR3 is 13 amino acids long. The V gene's germline CDR1 is SEHNR and CDR2 FQNEAQ (reference sequence). The CDR3 loop reads CASSHDRAYEQYF. CDR3 bases: TGTGCCAGCAGCCACGACAGGGCCTACGAGCAGTACTTC.

The V call is TRBV19, the J call TRBJ2-3, with TRBD1 matching 7 bases. The CDR3 is 16 amino acids. J gave up 3 bases and V 7 bases, and 13 bases lay outside the gene matches. Germline CDR1 is LNHDA and CDR2 is SQIVND (reference sequence). CDR3 nucleotides: TGTGCCAGTAAGAACAGGGGCCCTAGGGTTACAGATACGCAGTATTTT. Its translation is CASKNRGPRVTDTQYF.

The V and J genes are TRBV27 and TRBJ1-1; the D is unclear. The V and J ends lost 6 bases and 5 bases respectively, with 13 bases between them. Germline-derived CDR1 and CDR2 are MNHEY and SMNVEV (reference sequence). The CDR3 covers 13 residues. CDR3 in DNA: TGTGCCAGCAGCCCGAGTTGGTGGACTGAAGCTTTCTTT. This translates into CASSPSWWTEAFF.

The sample holds one count of this clone. This sequence joins TRBV11-2 and TRBJ1-2, with TRBD1 matching over 7 bases. CDR1 SGHAT and CDR2 FQNNGV come from the germline V gene. The CDR3 sequence is 16 residues long. V shed 0 bases and J 2 bases; nucleotides not matched to a gene: 6. CDR3 sequence (DNA): TGTGCCAGCAGCTTAGATGGACAGGCTGCGAACTATGGCTACACCTTC. Translated, it gives CASSLDGQAANYGYTF. Full variable domain (missing parts from reference TRBV11-2 and TRBJ1-2): EAGVAQSPRYKIIEKRQSVAFWCNPISGHATLYWYQQILGQGPKLLIQFQNNGVVDDSQLPKDRFSAERLKGVDSTLKIQPAKLEDSAVYLCASSLDGQAANYGYTFGSGTRLTVV.

V usage is TRBV18 and J usage is TRBJ1-2; TRBD1 matches 9 bases. V was clipped by 5 bases and J by 6 bases; unmatched bases: 4. Germline CDR1 KGHSH, CDR2 LQKENI. The CDR3 is 13 amino acids. The CDR3 DNA is TGTGCCAGCTCATCCCGGGACAGGGATGGCTACACCTTC. Amino acids: CASSSRDRDGYTF. The variable domain in full, completed from reference TRBV18 and TRBJ1-2, reads NAGVMQNPRHLVRRRGQEARLRCSPMKGHSHVYWYRQLPEEGLKFMVYLQKENIIDESGMPKERFSAEFPKEGPSILRIQQVVRGDSAAYFCASSSRDRDGYTFGSGTRLTVV.

This chain links TRBV19 with TRBJ1-5, with 8 bases matching TRBD1. After removal of 6 bases from V and 0 bases from J, the junction contained 4 bases not matched to a gene. Germline V gives CDR1 LNHDA, CDR2 SQIVND (reference sequence). The CDR3 has 15 amino acids. CDR3 DNA sequence: TGTGCCAGTAGGGACAGGGAGAATAGCAATCAGCCCCAGCATTTT. The encoded protein is CASRDRENSNQPQHF. Full variable domain (remainder filled in from reference TRBV19 and TRBJ1-5): DGGITQSPKYLFRKEGQNVTLSCEQNLNHDAMYWYRQDPGQGLRLIYYSQIVNDFQKGDIAEGYSVSREKKESFPLTVTSAQKNPTAFYLCASRDRENSNQPQHFGDGTRLSIL.

The V call is TRBV2, the J call TRBJ2-3; D unresolved. The germline CDR1 and CDR2 sequences are SNHLY and FYNNEI. Trimming shortened V by 3 bases and J by 9 bases, and 10 bases separated the two germline ends. The CDR3 totals 12 residues. The CDR3 here is CASSEGWVTQYF. The CDR3 DNA sequence: TGTGCCAGCAGTGAGGGCTGGGTCACGCAGTATTTT.

This clone was observed a few times. The J gene is TRBJ1-4, the V gene TRBV4-1; D is ambiguous. The V and J ends lost 0 bases and 3 bases respectively, with 14 bases between them. This CDR3 has 17 residues. Germline V gives CDR1 MGHRA, CDR2 YSYEKL. CDR3 DNA: TGCGCCAGCAGCCAAGATCTAACCCCGAGTTCTAATGAAAAACTGTTTTTT. Translating it yields CASSQDLTPSSNEKLFF.

This clone has a handful of counts. The chain recombines TRBV6-6 with TRBJ2-7; 12 bases align to TRBD1. CDR1 and CDR2 from the germline V gene are MNHNY and SVGAGI (reference sequence). The CDR3 runs 15 residues. V shed 1 base, J shed 4 bases, and the junction held 2 bases outside the gene matches. The CDR3 loop is CASSYLGQGAYEQYF. The CDR3 DNA reads as TGTGCCAGCAGTTACTTGGGACAGGGGGCTTACGAGCAGTACTTC.

This chain uses TRBV5-1 with TRBJ2-7, with 9 positions matching TRBD2. Trimming at V came to 5 bases and at J to 4 bases, leaving 10 bases not matched to a gene. The CDR3 contains 15 residues. Germline CDR1 is SGHRS and CDR2 is YFSETQ. In nucleotides, the CDR3 is TGCGCCAGCAGATCCCAGCGGGGGGCACCTTACGAGCAGTACTTC. Protein sequence: CASRSQRGAPYEQYF.

This sequence joins TRBV7-2 and TRBJ2-5, with D maybe TRBD2 (5 bases). Germline V gene lookup returns CDR1 SGHTA and CDR2 FQGNSA. This CDR3 is built from 14 residues. V was cut by 1 base and J by 4 bases, with 10 bases left in between. The CDR3 sequence: CASSLGLARETQYF. In nucleotides, the CDR3 is TGTGCCAGCAGCTTAGGGCTAGCTCGAGAGACCCAGTACTTC.

V usage is TRBV15 and J usage is TRBJ1-5; D not certain. Germline CDR1 and CDR2: LNHNV and YYDKDF (reference sequence). The germline V and J ends were trimmed by 0 bases and 9 bases, with 12 bases remaining between them. The CDR3 covers 14 residues. CDR3 sequence (DNA): TGTGCCACCAGCAGAGATTCAACTGGACTGCCCCAGCATTTT. Residues: CATSRDSTGLPQHF. Drawing the rest from reference TRBV15 and TRBJ1-5, the complete variable domain is DAMVIQNPRYQVTQFGKPVTLSCSQTLNHNVMYWYQQKSSQAPKLLFHYYDKDFNNEADTPDNFQSRRPNTSFCFLDIRSPGLGDTAMYLCATSRDSTGLPQHFGDGTRLSIL.

The chain combines TRBV7-2 with TRBJ1-4; TRBD1 matches at 7 bases. CDR3 size: 18 residues. The trim removed 5 bases at V and 0 bases at J, leaving 12 bases unmatched. Germline V gene sequence: CDR1 SGHTA, CDR2 FQGNSA. The CDR3 region is CASSPPGQPTSTNEKLFF. DNA of the CDR3: TGTGCCAGCAGCCCGCCGGGACAGCCCACTTCAACTAATGAAAAACTGTTTTTT.

The V and J genes are TRBV14 and TRBJ1-1, with D possibly matching TRBD1 (5 bases). The CDR3 consists of 16 residues. Looked up from germline, CDR1 is SGHDN and CDR2 is FVKESK. With 1 base removed from V and 3 bases from J, the gap between germline ends came to 15 bases. In DNA form, the CDR3 reads TGTGCCAGCAGCCAAGGACGGAACCAAGGGGACACTGAAGCTTTCTTT. Its translation is CASSQGRNQGDTEAFF.

The chain carries TRBV15 and TRBJ2-6; D gene unclear. The CDR3 loop spans 17 amino acids. V gave up 5 bases and J gave up 0 bases, with 14 bases separating them. The germline gives CDR1 LNHNV, CDR2 YYDKDF (reference sequence). The CDR3 DNA sequence: TGTGCCACCAGCTTTCCAGCGTACGACTCTGGGGCCAACGTCCTGACTTTC. As protein: CATSFPAYDSGANVLTF.

V and J are TRBV6-1 and TRBJ1-4; 7 bases map to TRBD1. V shed 2 bases and J 8 bases; nucleotides not matched to a gene: 11. Germline CDR1 is MNHNS and CDR2 is SASEGT. This CDR3 has 16 residues. The CDR3: CASSEFPDGTAEKLFF. The CDR3 bases are TGTGCCAGCAGTGAATTCCCGGACGGGACAGCAGAAAAACTGTTTTTT.

About this clone itself: Other nucleotide sequences from this sample produce the same CDR3. The chain has TRBV27 and TRBJ2-2; TRBD1 might be the D (7 bases). Looked up from germline, CDR1 is MNHEY and CDR2 is SMNVEV (reference sequence). The CDR3 contains 15 residues. Trimming removed 4 bases at V and 6 bases at J, with 15 bases between. CDR3 sequence: CASSSPQGEAGELFF. In DNA form, the CDR3 reads TGTGCCAGCAGTTCGCCGCAGGGGGAGGCCGGGGAGCTGTTTTTT.

This clone was observed a few times. This chain connects TRBV7-2 to TRBJ1-1; the match to TRBD1 covers 9 bases. Trimming at V came to 1 base and at J to 0 bases, leaving 9 bases not matched to a gene. Germline CDR1 SGHTA, CDR2 FQGNSA. The CDR3 totals 18 residues. The CDR3 DNA reads TGTGCCAGCAGCTTAGTAGTGGGGACAGGGACCATGAACACTGAAGCTTTCTTT. As protein: CASSLVVGTGTMNTEAFF.

The genes are TRBV6-5 and TRBJ1-4; possibly TRBD1 for D (6 bases). The CDR3 has 14 residues. Germline V gene lookup returns CDR1 MNHEY and CDR2 SVGAGI. Trimming shortened V by 6 bases and J by 5 bases, and 13 bases separated the two germline ends. For the CDR3, the DNA is TGTGCCAGCAGCGCTGGACAGTGGAATGAAAAACTGTTTTTT. Translation: CASSAGQWNEKLFF.

This chain connects TRBV10-2 to TRBJ1-1; no definite D call. Trimming stripped 2 bases from V and 4 bases from J, with 8 bases between. Germline-derived CDR1 and CDR2 are WSHSY and SAAADI. This CDR3 is built from 13 residues. CDR3 DNA: TGCGCCAGCAGTGAGGGGGAGGGCACTGAAGCTTTCTTT. It is translated as CASSEGEGTEAFF.

The V call is TRBV5-4, the J call TRBJ1-1, with TRBD1 as a possible D gene (6 bases). The CDR3 is 16 amino acids. In germline, CDR1 is SGHNT, CDR2 YYREEE (reference sequence). V gave up 4 bases and J gave up 1 base, with 17 bases separating them. The CDR3, as DNA: TGTGCCAGCAGCCCCGGACAGAGGGCTAGGAACACTGAAGCTTTCTTT. Translation: CASSPGQRARNTEAFF.

This chain links TRBV4-2 with TRBJ1-4; possibly TRBD1 for D (5 bases). This CDR3 has 14 amino acids. CDR1 and CDR2 from the germline V gene are LGHNA and YNFKEQ. The V and J ends lost 1 base and 4 bases respectively, with 7 bases between them. The CDR3 loop reads CASSQGQHNEKLFF. In nucleotides, the CDR3 is TGTGCCAGCAGCCAAGGACAGCATAATGAAAAACTGTTTTTT.